A selection of T cell receptor beta chains follows, all from one sample in a study of T cell responses to AZD1222 COVID-19 vaccine. The repertoire was sequenced with immunoSEQ multiplex PCR; TCRdb's copy has only in-frame clones and lacks some. This repertoire shows 95,000 to 110,000 clones, approximately 90% found once; its top ten account for approximately 5.6%. The source was peripheral blood, collected 28 days after the second AZD1222 dose. The receptors originated from an adult who received the AZD1222 COVID-19 vaccine. The CDR3 runs from the conserved cysteine through the conserved F or W. Each record gives: J gene, clone size, V gene, D gene, CDR3 DNA, CDR3 protein. D genes are given only for firm matches. A row's size may be missing; if present it is once, few, many or a size class.

TRBJ2-1,once,TRBV20-1,TRBD2,TGCAGTCTAGTGCGGGAGGGCCATCAGTTCTTC,CSLVREGHQFF
TRBJ1-4,.,TRBV30,TRBD1,TGTGCCTGGAGTGTTTGGGACAGGGGGGAAAAACTGTTTTTT,CAWSVWDRGEKLFF
TRBJ1-4,.,TRBV3-1/TRBV3-2,.,TGTGCCAGCAGAACCCAGGGAGAAGAAAAACTGTTTTTT,CASRTQGEEKLFF
TRBJ1-1,once,TRBV4-3,.,TGCGCCAGCAGCCAGGGGGCGAGTGGCACTGAAGCTTTCTTT,CASSQGASGTEAFF
TRBJ2-7,.,TRBV5-4,.,TGTGCCAGCAGCAATCCGACTAGGGGGTGGGAGCAGTACTTC,CASSNPTRGWEQYF
TRBJ1-6,.,TRBV5-6,.,TGTGCCAGCAGCTTGCCGAATTCACCCCTCCACTTT,CASSLPNSPLHF
TRBJ1-5,.,TRBV19,.,TGTGCCAGTAGTATAGTACAGCTAGGTGAGGGACAGCCCCAGCATTTT,CASSIVQLGEGQPQHF
TRBJ2-6,.,TRBV6-1,.,TGTGCCAGCAGTGAAGCTCACAGTTCCTCTGGGGCCAACGTCCTGACTTTC,CASSEAHSSSGANVLTF
TRBJ1-1,.,TRBV12-3/TRBV12-4,TRBD1,TGTGCCAGCACCGATACAGGGGCGGGAGAAGCTTTCTTT,CASTDTGAGEAFF
TRBJ1-5,.,TRBV30,.,TGTGCCTGGAGTCTCCAGGAAGCTCAGCCCCAGCATTTT,CAWSLQEAQPQHF
TRBJ2-2,.,TRBV30,TRBD1,TGTGCCTGTGGACAGGGGTTTACCGGGGAGCTGTTTTTT,CACGQGFTGELFF
TRBJ2-3,.,TRBV15,.,TGTGCCACCAGCAGAGATGGCAGCCGAGGTACAGATACGCAGTATTTT,CATSRDGSRGTDTQYF
TRBJ2-7,.,TRBV11-2,.,TGTGCCAGCAGCCCCCCCGCTAGTGTATCCAACGAGCAGTACTTC,CASSPPASVSNEQYF
TRBJ1-6,.,TRBV2,.,TGTGCCAGCAATGCCCCTCGTGGCTCAAGCTCCTATAATTCACCCCTCCACTTT,CASNAPRGSSSYNSPLHF
TRBJ2-3,.,TRBV6-4,.,TGTGCCAGCAGTGACTCCCTCACAGATACGCAGTATTTT,CASSDSLTDTQYF
TRBJ1-1,few,TRBV9,TRBD1,TGTGCCAGCAGCGACTACAGGGGGCTTGGGACTGAAGCTTTCTTT,CASSDYRGLGTEAFF
TRBJ2-3,.,TRBV7-9,TRBD2,TGTGCCAGCAGCCCATCTAGCGGGAGGGTCGGAGATACGCAGTATTTT,CASSPSSGRVGDTQYF
TRBJ2-5,.,TRBV25-1,.,TGTGCCAGCAGTGAGACCAGGGGCGGGAGTGGGTACCAAGAGACCCAGTACTTC,CASSETRGGSGYQETQYF
TRBJ2-7,once,TRBV28,TRBD1,TGTGCCAGCAGTCCCTACAGGGGGCTATCCTACGAGCAGTACTTC,CASSPYRGLSYEQYF
TRBJ1-4,.,TRBV11-2,TRBD1,TGTGCCAGCAGCACGGGACAGGGTAATGAAAAACTGTTTTTT,CASSTGQGNEKLFF
TRBJ2-7,.,TRBV6-5,.,TGTGCCAGCAGCCCCGACAGTTACTACGAGCAGTACTTC,CASSPDSYYEQYF
TRBJ2-7,.,TRBV30,.,TGTGCCTGGAGTGCTCGGGGGGCAGGGGCAAGCTCCTACGAGCAGTACTTC,CAWSARGAGASSYEQYF
TRBJ2-7,.,TRBV11-2,TRBD1,TGTGCCAGCAGCTTGATCGGGACAGGGGGGCCAAGACACGAGCAGTACTTC,CASSLIGTGGPRHEQYF
TRBJ1-1,.,TRBV19,.,TGTGCCAGTAGCCCCCCGACCAGCGAGGGCGCTCTGCGAGCTTTCTTT,CASSPPTSEGALRAFF
TRBJ1-5,.,TRBV20-1,.,TGCAGTGCTAGTAGACCCCACCATAGCAATCAGCCCCAGCATTTT,CSASRPHHSNQPQHF
TRBJ1-5,.,TRBV28,.,TGTGCCAGCAGTTTAAGCCGGGGAAGGTTAGGGGACAATCAGCCCCAGCATTTT,CASSLSRGRLGDNQPQHF
TRBJ2-7,once,TRBV5-8,TRBD2,TGTGCCAGCAGCCTTGCTTTAGGACTAGCTGGCGAGCAGTACTTC,CASSLALGLAGEQYF
TRBJ2-3,.,TRBV7-9,.,TGTGCCAGCAGAATCCAGGGCTTGCGAGGAGATACGCAGTATTTT,CASRIQGLRGDTQYF
TRBJ2-3,few,TRBV14,.,TGTGCCAGCAGCCAAGTCTGGAGGGAGAAAGGGGCAGATACGCAGTATTTT,CASSQVWREKGADTQYF
TRBJ2-5,.,TRBV6-2/TRBV6-3,.,TGTGCCAGCAGCCGAGGGGGGGCGGATGTAACGGAGACCCAGTACTTC,CASSRGGADVTETQYF
TRBJ1-1,.,TRBV5-1,TRBD1,TGCGCCAGCAGCTTAACAGGGGACACTGAAGCTTTCTTT,CASSLTGDTEAFF